These 24 T cell receptor beta chains were all obtained from the same sample, sequenced in a study of T cell responses to AZD1222 COVID-19 vaccine. Measured with immunoSEQ multiplex PCR; TCRdb has only the in-frame clones, and not every one. The sample lists 100,000 to 150,000 clones; approximately 85% were seen once. The specimen comprised peripheral blood, sampled 28 days after the second AZD1222 dose. All receptors derive from an adult who received the AZD1222 COVID-19 vaccine.

V is TRBV3-1 (or the pseudogene TRBV3-2) and J is TRBJ1-6, with unresolved D. This CDR3 region has 14 residues. Germline-derived CDR1 and CDR2 are LGHDT and YNNKEL (reference sequence). The V and J ends lost 4 bases and 11 bases respectively, with 15 bases between them. The CDR3 here is CASSPPHVGAPLHF. The CDR3 DNA is TGTGCCAGCAGCCCCCCTCACGTCGGTGCACCCCTCCACTTT.

This clone was counted a single time. The chain recombines TRBV2 with TRBJ2-3, with D maybe TRBD2 (5 bases). The CDR3 runs to 16 residues. The germline V gene has CDR1 SNHLY and CDR2 FYNNEI. The V and J ends lost 6 bases and 4 bases respectively, with 20 bases between them. The CDR3 spells CASRHPSLMRADTQYF. The CDR3, as DNA: TGTGCCAGCAGGCACCCTAGCCTAATGAGGGCAGATACGCAGTATTTT.

This sequence joins TRBV4-3 and TRBJ1-1; D might be TRBD1 (5 bases). V was clipped by 0 bases and J by 0 bases, with 14 bases between them. The CDR3 runs 17 residues. From germline, CDR1 is LGHNA and CDR2 YSLEER. CDR3: CASSQDSQGVVNTEAFF. The CDR3, as DNA: TGCGCCAGCAGCCAAGATTCGCAGGGCGTAGTGAACACTGAAGCTTTCTTT.

CDR3 protein: CARSYGQASRYEQYF. The CDR3 DNA reads TGTGCCAGAAGCTATGGACAGGCTTCTCGCTACGAGCAGTACTTC. The gene calls are TRBV5-3 and TRBJ2-7, with 7 bases lining up with TRBD1. TRBV5-3 is sorted into the ORF group, with uncertain function. This CDR3 spans 15 amino acids. Trimming removed 3 bases from V and 3 bases from J; junction bases left unmatched: 9.

The chain recombines TRBV2 with TRBJ2-5; the D gene is possibly TRBD2 (7 bases). CDR3 size: 15 residues. V was cut by 7 bases and J by 4 bases, with 19 bases left in between. Germline V CDR1 and CDR2: SNHLY, FYNNEI. The CDR3 DNA sequence: TGTGCCAGCAATTATGGGGGGGCCGGGCGAGAGACCCAGTACTTC. Translation gives CASNYGGAGRETQYF. The full variable domain, with the rest looked up from reference TRBV2 and TRBJ2-5, is EPEVTQTPSHQVTQMGQEVILRCVPISNHLYFYWYRQILGQKVEFLVSFYNNEISEKSEIFDDQFSVERPDGSNFTLKIRSTKLEDSAMYFCASNYGGAGRETQYFGPGTRLLVL.

V usage is TRBV6-5 and J usage is TRBJ2-3, with D hard to call. Germline lookup yields CDR1 MNHEY and CDR2 SVGAGI. The CDR3 is 11 residues long. Trimming removed 6 bases from V and 7 bases from J, with 8 bases in between. The CDR3 sequence: CASSVTHTQYF. The CDR3 DNA follows: TGTGCCAGCAGCGTAACCCATACGCAGTATTTT.

The CDR3 spells CASSQRGTGVNSPLHF. In DNA form, the CDR3 reads TGTGCCAGCAGCCAGAGAGGGACAGGGGTTAATTCACCCCTCCACTTT. The V and J genes are TRBV7-2 and TRBJ1-6; 10 bases agree with TRBD1. The CDR3 contains 16 residues. With V trimmed by 5 bases and J by 6 bases, 7 bases remained unmatched. Looked up from germline, CDR1 is SGHTA and CDR2 is FQGNSA.

This clone turned up a few times. V is TRBV5-4 and J is TRBJ1-1; 8 bases match TRBD1. V lost 4 bases to trimming and J lost 6 bases; unmatched junction nucleotides: 8. The V gene's germline CDR1 is SGHNT and CDR2 YYREEE (reference sequence). The CDR3 runs 14 residues. In nucleotides, the CDR3 is TGTGCCAGCAGCCGGGGACAGGAGGTCGCTGAAGCTTTCTTT. It yields the protein CASSRGQEVAEAFF.

V gene TRBV3-1 (or the pseudogene TRBV3-2) combines with J gene TRBJ2-3; 8 bases align to TRBD2. J was trimmed by 5 bases and V by 2 bases; bases with no gene match: 9. This CDR3 is 16 amino acids long. CDR1 is LGHDT and CDR2 is YNNKEL in the germline V gene (reference sequence). The CDR3 is CASSQFVRGEGDTQYF. The DNA for the CDR3 is TGTGCCAGCAGCCAATTTGTGCGGGGGGAAGGAGATACGCAGTATTTT.

This clone appeared a few times. The V call is TRBV6-2 or TRBV6-3, the J call TRBJ2-2, with D maybe TRBD2 (6 bases). Germline CDR1 reads MNHEY; CDR2 reads SVGEGT. The CDR3 has 12 amino acids. V dropped 7 bases and J dropped 7 bases, with 10 bases sitting between them. This CDR3 reads CASTPEGGELFF. DNA of the CDR3: TGTGCCAGCACCCCGGAGGGCGGGGAGCTGTTTTTT.

V is TRBV18 and J is TRBJ1-2, with 9 bases identical to TRBD1. Trimming took 2 bases from V and 4 from J; bases not matched to a gene: 2. The CDR3 sequence is 14 residues long. Per germline, CDR1 KGHSH and CDR2 LQKENI. DNA of the CDR3: TGTGCCAGCTCACCAGGGACAGGGTCCTATGGCTACACCTTC. As protein: CASSPGTGSYGYTF.

The CDR3 region is CASSPERGRTGELFF. The CDR3 nucleotides read TGTGCCAGCAGCCCGGAGCGGGGGCGAACCGGGGAGCTGTTTTTT. The rearrangement links TRBV7-8 to TRBJ2-2, with 8 bases aligning to TRBD2. This CDR3 comprises 15 residues. The germline CDR1 and CDR2 sequences are SGHVS and FQNEAQ. J gave up 5 bases and V 5 bases, and 7 bases lay outside the gene matches. The variable domain in full, completed from reference TRBV7-8 and TRBJ2-2, reads GAGVSQSPRYKVAKRGQDVALRCDPISGHVSLFWYQQALGQGPEFLTYFQNEAQLDKSGLPSDRFFAERPEGSVSTLKIQRTQQEDSAVYLCASSPERGRTGELFFGEGSRLTVL.

There are a few counts of this clone. The genes are TRBV4-1 and TRBJ2-1; possibly TRBD2 for D (5 bases). The CDR3 runs 14 residues. V was cut by 5 bases and J by 4 bases, with 12 bases left in between. Germline loops: CDR1 MGHRA, CDR2 YSYEKL. The CDR3 nucleotides are TGCGCCAGCAGCAAGCACACGGGGTACAATGAGCAGTTCTTC. It encodes CASSKHTGYNEQFF.

The CDR3 loop is CASSLGTSGDNEQFF. As DNA, the CDR3 is TGTGCCAGCAGTCTCGGGACTAGCGGGGACAATGAGCAGTTCTTC. The chain is built from TRBV3-1 (or the pseudogene TRBV3-2) and TRBJ2-1, with TRBD2 identical over 13 bases. Germline V gene sequence: CDR1 LGHDT, CDR2 YNNKEL (reference sequence). The ends lost 6 bases at V and 5 bases at J; junction bases unmatched: 4. This CDR3 region has 15 residues.

This clone was seen a single time. The chain employs TRBV5-1 and TRBJ2-5, with D maybe TRBD1 (5 bases). V was pared by 5 bases and J by 2 bases, with 10 bases between. Germline V gene sequence: CDR1 SGHRS, CDR2 YFSETQ. The CDR3 is 13 amino acids. The CDR3 region is CASRTALQETQYF. The CDR3 DNA reads as TGCGCCAGCAGGACAGCCCTTCAAGAGACCCAGTACTTC.

The CDR3 region has the DNA TGTGCCAGCAGCCAGGAACTAGCGGGGAGTCAGGAGACCCAGTACTTC. Amino acids: CASSQELAGSQETQYF. The chain recombines TRBV7-9 with TRBJ2-5; 10 positions match TRBD2. This CDR3 is 16 amino acids long. V was clipped by 5 bases and J by 5 bases; unmatched bases: 11. CDR1 SEHNR and CDR2 FQNEAQ come from the germline V gene (reference sequence).

This clone showed up just once. V gene TRBV5-1 combines with J gene TRBJ1-2, with D perhaps matching TRBD1 (5 bases). This CDR3 contains 13 residues. Germline V CDR1 and CDR2: SGHRS, YFSETQ. The V end lost 4 bases, the J end lost 9 bases, and 16 bases lay between the germline ends. The CDR3 loop is CASSPGSVYRYTF. CDR3 nucleotides: TGCGCCAGCAGCCCAGGGTCAGTTTATCGCTACACCTTC.

The J gene is TRBJ2-1, the V gene TRBV11-2; TRBD1 matches 7 bases. CDR1 SGHAT and CDR2 FQNNGV come from the germline V gene. Trimming took 4 bases from V and 4 from J; bases not matched to a gene: 4. The CDR3 spans 14 residues. As DNA, the CDR3 is TGTGCCAGCAGCTCCCGGGACAGATACAATGAGCAGTTCTTC. It codes for CASSSRDRYNEQFF. Full variable domain (remainder filled in from reference TRBV11-2 and TRBJ2-1): EAGVAQSPRYKIIEKRQSVAFWCNPISGHATLYWYQQILGQGPKLLIQFQNNGVVDDSQLPKDRFSAERLKGVDSTLKIQPAKLEDSAVYLCASSSRDRYNEQFFGPGTRLTVL.

The chain recombines TRBV30 with TRBJ1-1, with TRBD1 identical over 9 bases. The trim removed 0 bases at V and 5 bases at J, leaving 4 bases unmatched. Germline V gives CDR1 GTSNPN, CDR2 SVGIG (reference sequence). The CDR3 spans 14 residues. CDR3 residues: CAWSVQGAGTEAFF. The CDR3 bases are TGTGCCTGGAGTGTACAGGGGGCAGGGACTGAAGCTTTCTTT.

In DNA, the CDR3 is TGCGCCAGCAGCCGTACAGGGGACACTGAAGCTTTCTTT. This sequence encodes CASSRTGDTEAFF. The chain links TRBV4-1 to TRBJ1-1; 7 nucleotides agree with TRBD1. Trimming at V came to 4 bases and at J to 3 bases, leaving 2 bases not matched to a gene. From germline, CDR1 is MGHRA and CDR2 YSYEKL. The CDR3 totals 13 residues.

V and J are TRBV7-9 and TRBJ1-4, with a tentative D call TRBD1 (6 bases). This CDR3 is built from 15 residues. Germline loops: CDR1 SEHNR, CDR2 FQNEAQ (reference sequence). Deletions cut 4 bases from V and 7 bases from J, with 16 bases between. The CDR3 region is CASSSGATGSEKLFF. CDR3 nucleotides: TGTGCCAGCAGCTCCGGGGCCACAGGGAGTGAAAAACTGTTTTTT.

The chain recombines TRBV18 with TRBJ2-1; 12 positions match TRBD1. The germline V gene encodes CDR1 KGHSH and CDR2 LQKENI. V shed 8 bases and J 8 bases; nucleotides not matched to a gene: 7. The CDR3 loop spans 14 amino acids. CDR3 sequence reads: CASLTGTGGYEQFF. CDR3 bases: TGTGCCAGCCTGACCGGGACAGGGGGCTATGAGCAGTTCTTC.

The V and J genes are TRBV6-6 and TRBJ1-5; perhaps TRBD1 as D (5 bases). CDR1 is MNHNY, CDR2 SVGAGI, per germline (reference sequence). The CDR3 runs to 15 residues. The V end lost 2 bases, the J end lost 0 bases, and 8 bases lay between the germline ends. The CDR3 protein is CASSYGGDSNQPQHF. The CDR3 region has the DNA TGTGCCAGCAGTTACGGGGGGGATAGCAATCAGCCCCAGCATTTT.

This chain links TRBV10-1 with TRBJ1-3; D possibly corresponds to TRBD1 (6 bases). The CDR3 consists of 16 residues. From germline, CDR1 is WNHNN and CDR2 SYGVQD (reference sequence). V gave up 2 bases and J gave up 3 bases, with 14 bases separating them. This CDR3 reads CASSETEGGYGNTIYF. The CDR3 DNA reads TGCGCCAGCAGTGAGACGGAAGGGGGTTATGGAAACACCATATATTTT.